Sequencing of this T cell receptor beta chain was carried out in a study of control samples from healthy donors and cancer patients (dated by TCRdb to 2020 to 2022). CDR1 and CDR2 (KGHSH, LQKENI) derive from the germline V gene. At the junction V is shortened by 0 bases and J by 0 bases, with 14 bases in between. Including cysteine and phenylalanine, the CDR3 has 17 amino acids. Only the CDR3 portion is preserved as DNA: 51 bases, with reading frame beginning at the first base. The library relied on the immunoSEQ multiplex PCR assay. The source is immuneACCESS, and TCRdb retained only in-frame sequences with V and J called. Part of the clones is not carried over; for the studies checked, unresolved V genes explain less than half of this, and the remainder is unexplained. The table for this sample lists 170,000 or so clones; 91% of them were counted only once. Of the sample, 2% to 2.5% falls within the top ten clones.

A remark on this clone: Its antigen target is currently unknown. Base qualities were left out, and no much larger clone turns up one base away.

Source material: blood. The V and J genes are TRBV18 and TRBJ2-5, with TRBD1 tentatively as D gene (7 bases match). The receptor was derived from a woman between 40 and 50 years old in good health. The nucleotide sequence is given as TGTGCCAGCTCACCACCGGTTGGAGGGGGCAACCAAGAGACCCAGTACTTC. Its translation reads: CASSPPVGGGNQETQYF.